The sequence of this T cell receptor (beta chain) was determined in a study of T-cell memory formation after mild COVID-19. J was trimmed by 1 base and V by 5 bases; bases with no gene match: 8. From germline, CDR1 is MNHEY and CDR2 SMNVEV (reference sequence). This CDR3 contains 16 residues. TCRdb fed the 5' RACE reads into MiXCR, producing one record per CDR3 protein. The sample yields about 130,000 distinct CDR3 sequences, about a sixth seen once. The study, taken as a whole, reports: Memory from before infection featured some responding clones, which suggests cross-reactive memory joined. Researchers could not confirm that second-wave clones peaking on day 37 targeted SARS-CoV-2.

Points on this clonotype: Its antigen is unknown.

Material: PBMCs or a T cell subset sorted from them (not recorded which). The chain links TRBV27 to TRBJ1-1; TRBD1 matches 9 bases. This receptor was obtained from a man aged 18 to 29 who had mild COVID-19 (a few samples of this study predate the infection). Cell type and time point are not known. The DNA of the CDR3 is TGTGCCAGCAGTCATTGGACAGGGGCGCAGAACACTGAAGCTTTCTTT. Translated, it gives CASSHWTGAQNTEAFF.